These 13 T cell receptor beta chains came from one sample sequenced in a study of beta chain features in type 1 diabetes. TCRB transcripts that were expressed got sequenced, as all of the isolated RNA had been reverse transcribed. Libraries were prepared by immunoSEQ multiplex PCR; TCRdb keeps only in-frame clonotypes and omits some of them. The sample carries about 220,000 clones, under 13% recorded once. Material for sequencing was central memory CD4+ T cells from blood. All receptors come from a man between 18 and 29 years old in good health.

Ten or more counts support this clone. The V call is TRBV18, the J call TRBJ2-7; D ambiguous. V dropped 4 bases and J dropped 2 bases, with 9 bases sitting between them. This CDR3 region has 13 residues. Germline CDR1 is KGHSH and CDR2 is LQKENI. The CDR3, as DNA: TGTGCCAGCTCACGTCCAGAGCCCTACGAGCAGTACTTC. It is translated as CASSRPEPYEQYF.

This clone was counted only a few times. This chain joins TRBV5-1 and TRBJ2-2; no clear D. There are 15 residues in the CDR3. Germline CDR1 and CDR2: SGHRS and YFSETQ. V lost 0 bases to trimming and J lost 0 bases, with 6 bases between them. The DNA for the CDR3 is TGCGCCAGCAGCTTGGGGCCGGCGAACACCGGGGAGCTGTTTTTT. It codes for CASSLGPANTGELFF.

This clone was detected a few times. This sequence joins TRBV10-3 and TRBJ2-3, with 7 positions matching TRBD1. V shed 3 bases and J 4 bases; nucleotides not matched to a gene: 4. Per the germline V gene, CDR1 is ENHRY and CDR2 is SYGVKD. The CDR3 runs to 14 residues. CDR3 in amino acids: CAISDPTGPDTQYF. The CDR3 region has the DNA TGTGCCATCAGTGACCCGACAGGGCCAGATACGCAGTATTTT.

The V and J genes are TRBV4-3 and TRBJ1-6, with D possibly matching TRBD1 (6 bases). Looked up from germline, CDR1 is LGHNA and CDR2 is YSLEER. CDR3 size: 15 residues. V was pared by 3 bases and J by 8 bases, with 14 bases between. CDR3 protein: CASSQHRDTYSPLHF. The CDR3 DNA is TGCGCCAGCAGCCAGCACCGGGACACTTATTCACCCCTCCACTTT.

This clone has just a few counts. This chain links TRBV27 with TRBJ2-7; TRBD1 matches at 7 bases. Germline CDR1 and CDR2: MNHEY and SMNVEV (reference sequence). V was pared by 4 bases and J by 6 bases, with 6 bases of the junction left unmatched. This CDR3 is built from 13 residues. The chain's CDR3 is CASSWTHRGEQYF. For the CDR3, the DNA is TGTGCCAGCAGTTGGACCCACAGGGGCGAGCAGTACTTC.

This clone appeared many times. The chain has TRBV4-3 and TRBJ1-4; D is undetermined. Trimming stripped 0 bases from V and 7 bases from J, with 12 bases between. Germline V lookup: CDR1 LGHNA, CDR2 YSLEER. CDR3 length: 15 amino acids. The CDR3 loop is CASSQDLSISEKLFF. The CDR3 DNA reads TGCGCCAGCAGCCAAGATCTCTCCATTTCTGAAAAACTGTTTTTT.

This sequence joins TRBV29-1 and TRBJ2-5; tentative D call: TRBD1 (6 bases). The J call may be wrong; the DNA end is better matched by TRBJ2-7. The CDR3 has 14 residues. CDR1 is SQVTM and CDR2 is ANQGSEA in the germline V gene. CDR3 in DNA: TGCAGCGTAGTTGGACAGCTTAACTCCTACGAGCAGTACTTC. Its translation: CSVVGQLNSYEQYF.

The chain links TRBV19 to TRBJ1-1; no definite D call. Looked up from germline, CDR1 is LNHDA and CDR2 is SQIVND (reference sequence). The CDR3 extends over 11 amino acids. V was trimmed by 7 bases and J by 5 bases, leaving 8 bases between them. The CDR3 DNA follows: TGTGCCAGTACGGGTTGGACTGAAGCTTTCTTT. Translating gives CASTGWTEAFF.

In its sample, this clone was seen many times. This rearrangement joins TRBV5-1 to TRBJ2-3; 9 nucleotides align to TRBD1. Germline CDR1 and CDR2: SGHRS and YFSETQ. The V gene end was trimmed by 4 bases and the J gene end by 4 bases; junction bases not matched to a gene: 4. The CDR3 length is 14 residues. The CDR3 reads CASSLQGAADTQYF. In DNA form, the CDR3 reads TGCGCCAGCAGCCTACAGGGGGCCGCAGATACGCAGTATTTT.

The gene calls are TRBV4-1 and TRBJ2-4; D call uncertain. Germline-derived CDR1 and CDR2 are MGHRA and YSYEKL. Trimming removed 1 base from V and 6 bases from J, with 16 bases in between. This CDR3 region has 16 residues. CDR3 in DNA: TGCGCCAGCAGCCAAGGTCAAAGGGCCCCTAGAAACATTCAGTACTTC. Translation gives CASSQGQRAPRNIQYF.

Concerning this clone: At one of its ends the junction is not consistent with the germline gene, which may arise from a read error. The gene calls are TRBV7-7 and TRBJ2-5; 8 nucleotides match TRBD2. The CDR3 runs 14 residues. CDR1 and CDR2 (germline): SSHAT, FNYEAQ (reference sequence). CDR3 residues: CASSLTGRGETQYF. The CDR3 DNA reads as TGTGCTAGCAGCCTAACCGGGAGGGGAGAGACCCAGTACTTC.

The chain uses TRBV28 and TRBJ1-2; tentatively, D is TRBD1 (5 bases). V lost 4 bases to trimming and J lost 4 bases, with 10 bases between them. The CDR3 loop spans 13 amino acids. CDR1 and CDR2 from the germline V gene are MDHEN and SYDVKM. The CDR3 DNA reads as TGTGCCAGCAGTTGGGGCAGGGCCTATGGCTACACCTTC. Translating it yields CASSWGRAYGYTF.

This clone was detected ten times or more. This chain uses TRBV7-9 with TRBJ2-1, with D perhaps given as TRBD1 or TRBD2 (5 bases each). With 4 bases removed from V and 9 bases from J, the gap between germline ends came to 19 bases. This CDR3 spans 15 amino acids. CDR1 SEHNR and CDR2 FQNEAQ come from the germline V gene (reference sequence). The CDR3 DNA reads as TGTGCCAGCAGCTCGGACCGGGACCCGAGCAGTGAGCAGTTCTTC. It yields the protein CASSSDRDPSSEQFF.